Below, 26 T cell receptor beta chains from the same sample are listed, as sequenced in a study of T cell changes during pregnancy in multiple sclerosis. The data were produced by immunoSEQ multiplex PCR, yet TCRdb's version contains in-frame clones alone and is incomplete. The table has under 130,000 clones, 90% to 95% seen once. The sequencing used peripheral blood, collected after pregnancy. These receptors originate from a female donor with multiple sclerosis, enrolled in a pregnancy study.

The genes are TRBV15 and TRBJ2-1; TRBD1 matches at 8 bases. V lost 2 bases, J lost 9 bases, and 12 bases stayed unmatched. The CDR3 consists of 16 residues. CDR1 is LNHNV, CDR2 YYDKDF, per germline (reference sequence). CDR3 nucleotides: TGTGCCACCAGCAGACCGACAGGGGCGGGGATGGGTGAGCAGTTCTTC. The encoded protein is CATSRPTGAGMGEQFF. Full variable domain (rest looked up from reference TRBV15 and TRBJ2-1): DAMVIQNPRYQVTQFGKPVTLSCSQTLNHNVMYWYQQKSSQAPKLLFHYYDKDFNNEADTPDNFQSRRPNTSFCFLDIRSPGLGDTAMYLCATSRPTGAGMGEQFFGPGTRLTVL.

The V gene is TRBV5-6, the J gene TRBJ1-1, with D perhaps matching TRBD1 (6 bases). Germline lookup yields CDR1 SGHDT and CDR2 YYEEEE. V was trimmed by 3 bases and J by 7 bases, leaving 16 bases between them. This CDR3 is 14 amino acids long. CDR3 sequence reads: CASSWGRGRVEAFF. The CDR3 coding sequence is TGTGCCAGCAGCTGGGGGCGGGGGCGCGTTGAAGCTTTCTTT.

This chain joins TRBV15 and TRBJ2-3; D might be TRBD1 (5 bases). The length of the CDR3 is 15 residues. The V end was cut by 3 bases, the J end by 2 bases, with 12 bases between. In germline, CDR1 is LNHNV, CDR2 YYDKDF (reference sequence). The DNA of the CDR3 is TGTGCCACCAGCAGGGAAGGACATTTCACAGATACGCAGTATTTT. Translating gives CATSREGHFTDTQYF.

The chain uses TRBV6-5 and TRBJ2-2, with D perhaps matching TRBD2 (6 bases). CDR1 and CDR2 from the germline V gene are MNHEY and SVGAGI. CDR3 length equals 15 residues. V shed 5 bases and J shed 6 bases, with 16 bases lying between them. CDR3 amino acids: CASSRNARLAGELFF. In DNA, the CDR3 is TGTGCCAGCAGTCGCAACGCCCGACTAGCCGGGGAGCTGTTTTTT.

The V gene is TRBV2, the J gene TRBJ2-5; TRBD1 aligns across 7 bases. The J call could be wrong; TRBJ2-7 is a better fit for the DNA end. The CDR3 covers 14 residues. Germline CDR1 and CDR2: SNHLY and FYNNEI. The CDR3 region has the DNA TGTGCCAGCAGCGAAACAGGGGACGCCTACGAGCAGTACTTC. Amino acids: CASSETGDAYEQYF.

The V gene is TRBV9, the J gene TRBJ2-1; TRBD2 matches 16 bases. V lost 3 bases, J lost 0 bases, and 12 bases stayed unmatched. Germline V gene sequence: CDR1 SGDLS, CDR2 YYNGEE. There are 21 residues in the CDR3. Written as DNA, the CDR3 is TGTGCCAGCAGCGGGGGTCCGGGACTAGCGGGGGGGCGATCCTCCTACAATGAGCAGTTCTTC. This codes for CASSGGPGLAGGRSSYNEQFF.

This chain links TRBV9 with TRBJ1-2; unclear D gene. Germline loops: CDR1 SGDLS, CDR2 YYNGEE. Trimming removed 2 bases from V and 4 bases from J, with 9 bases in between. The CDR3 extends over 13 amino acids. In DNA, the CDR3 is TGTGCCAGCAGCGTGGGCACTGGCTATGGCTACACCTTC. This sequence encodes CASSVGTGYGYTF. The full variable domain, its missing parts supplied by reference TRBV9 and TRBJ1-2, is DSGVTQTPKHLITATGQRVTLRCSPRSGDLSVYWYQQSLDQGLQFLIQYYNGEERAKGNILERFSAQQFPDLHSELNLSSLELGDSALYFCASSVGTGYGYTFGSGTRLTVV.

The chain combines TRBV6-5 with TRBJ1-5, with TRBD1 as a possible D gene (5 bases). V lost 2 bases to trimming and J lost 4 bases, with 9 bases between them. Germline CDR1 and CDR2: MNHEY and SVGAGI. The CDR3 length is 14 residues. CDR3 in DNA: TGTGCCAGCAGTTACGGGGCGGGGAATCAGCCCCAGCATTTT. It is translated as CASSYGAGNQPQHF.

CDR3 DNA: TGTGCCAGTAGTATAGGCGGCTATCACTACGAGCAGTACTTC. Encoded protein: CASSIGGYHYEQYF. The rearrangement joins TRBV19 to TRBJ2-7, with unresolved D. CDR3 length equals 14 residues. Per the germline V gene, CDR1 is LNHDA and CDR2 is SQIVND (reference sequence). Trimming removed 1 base at V and 3 bases at J, with 10 bases between.

The rearrangement links TRBV6-1 to TRBJ1-1, with D perhaps matching TRBD1 (5 bases). The CDR3 totals 15 residues. Deletions cut 0 bases from V and 3 bases from J, with 11 bases between. CDR1 MNHNS and CDR2 SASEGT come from the germline V gene. The CDR3 loop is CASSEAGGGYTEAFF. In nucleotides, the CDR3 is TGTGCCAGCAGTGAAGCGGGGGGTGGGTACACTGAAGCTTTCTTT.

V and J are TRBV6-4 and TRBJ2-3, with 9 bases matching TRBD2. Trimming took 2 bases from V and 0 from J; bases not matched to a gene: 3. Germline assignment: CDR1 MRHNA and CDR2 SNTAGT. This CDR3 is built from 16 residues. The CDR3 nucleotides are TGTGCCAGCAGTGACGGGACTAGCCTTAGCACAGATACGCAGTATTTT. Its protein product is CASSDGTSLSTDTQYF.

The chain combines TRBV11-2 with TRBJ1-3; TRBD1 is a possible D gene (5 bases). The V gene's germline CDR1 is SGHAT and CDR2 FQNNGV. This CDR3 comprises 15 residues. The V end lost 5 bases, the J end lost 4 bases, and 15 bases lay between the germline ends. Here the CDR3 reads CASSPRDSSGNTIYF. In DNA, the CDR3 is TGTGCCAGCAGCCCCAGGGATAGCTCGGGAAACACCATATATTTT.

This chain links TRBV5-1 with TRBJ1-1; D is uncertain. Germline values: CDR1 SGHRS, CDR2 YFSETQ. Trimming removed 0 bases at V and 6 bases at J, with 12 bases between. The CDR3 is 14 residues long. DNA of the CDR3: TGCGCCAGCAGCTTGGGTTCCGGGAGCCCTGAAGCTTTCTTT. Its protein product is CASSLGSGSPEAFF.

This clone was seen only once. The chain carries TRBV15 and TRBJ2-6, with no clear D. Germline CDR1 reads LNHNV; CDR2 reads YYDKDF (reference sequence). The CDR3 sequence is 16 residues long. Trimming left V 0 bases short and J 0 bases short, with 6 bases between. The CDR3 loop is CATSREAVSGANVLTF. In DNA form, the CDR3 reads TGTGCCACCAGCAGAGAGGCAGTCTCTGGGGCCAACGTCCTGACTTTC.

The chain combines TRBV7-8 with TRBJ2-5, with a weak D call TRBD1 (6 bases). The CDR3 totals 15 residues. The germline V gene has CDR1 SGHVS and CDR2 FQNEAQ. Trimming took 5 bases from V and 2 from J, leaving 15 bases between them. The DNA for the CDR3 is TGTGCCAGCAGCCCCAGAATAGGGACACAAGAGACCCAGTACTTC. As protein: CASSPRIGTQETQYF.

The J gene is TRBJ2-1, the V gene TRBV7-3; the D gene is possibly TRBD2 (5 bases). V was clipped by 4 bases and J by 8 bases, with 12 bases between them. Germline V gives CDR1 SGHTA, CDR2 FQGTGA. This CDR3 spans 13 amino acids. This CDR3 reads CASSYEPRDEQFF. The CDR3 nucleotides are TGTGCCAGCAGCTACGAACCGCGGGATGAGCAGTTCTTC.

The J gene is TRBJ2-7, the V gene TRBV5-1, with a possible D match to TRBD2 (5 bases). The CDR3 length is 16 residues. V was clipped by 4 bases and J by 4 bases, with 21 bases between them. Per germline, CDR1 SGHRS and CDR2 YFSETQ. CDR3 in amino acids: CASSINRDTARYEQYF. Here the CDR3 DNA reads TGCGCCAGCAGCATAAACCGGGATACGGCTCGGTACGAGCAGTACTTC.

The chain joins TRBV6-1 to TRBJ2-1, with D possibly TRBD2 on 6 matching bases. Trimming removed 6 bases from V and 9 bases from J, with 15 bases in between. The CDR3 loop spans 13 amino acids. Germline V gene lookup returns CDR1 MNHNS and CDR2 SASEGT. The CDR3 loop reads CASSLAVFSEQFF. Written as DNA, the CDR3 is TGTGCCAGCAGCTTAGCGGTCTTTAGTGAGCAGTTCTTC.

The V gene is TRBV6-1, the J gene TRBJ1-4; D remains unclear. Per the germline V gene, CDR1 is MNHNS and CDR2 is SASEGT. Trimming took off 6 bases at V and 0 bases at J, with 8 bases between the two ends. CDR3 length: 14 residues. CDR3 sequence reads: CASSREATNEKLFF. DNA of the CDR3: TGTGCCAGCAGCCGAGAAGCAACTAATGAAAAACTGTTTTTT.

The chain couples TRBV5-5 to TRBJ1-2; D is uncertain. The CDR3 spans 17 residues. Germline CDR1 reads SGHKS; CDR2 reads YYEKEE (reference sequence). V was pared by 0 bases and J by 0 bases, with 15 bases between. CDR3 in amino acids: CASSLGQSTRTNYGYTF. The CDR3 bases are TGTGCCAGCAGCTTGGGGCAGTCGACACGTACTAACTATGGCTACACCTTC.

The rearrangement joins TRBV19 to TRBJ1-5; tentative D call: TRBD1 (6 bases). V was cut by 5 bases and J by 7 bases, with 18 bases left in between. The CDR3 has 15 residues. CDR1 and CDR2 from the germline V gene are LNHDA and SQIVND (reference sequence). The DNA for the CDR3 is TGTGCCAGTAGTCCCCAAGGAACTGGGGGCCAGCCCCAGCATTTT. This gives the protein CASSPQGTGGQPQHF.

The chain has TRBV28 and TRBJ2-1; 7 bases are a match to TRBD1. Germline V CDR1 and CDR2: MDHEN, SYDVKM. V lost 4 bases to trimming and J lost 5 bases; unmatched junction nucleotides: 5. CDR3 length equals 14 residues. CDR3 sequence (DNA): TGTGCCAGCAGTTCGGGACAGTGGGACAATGAGCAGTTCTTC. It encodes CASSSGQWDNEQFF. The whole variable domain, remainder taken from reference TRBV28 and TRBJ2-1, is DVKVTQSSRYLVKRTGEKVFLECVQDMDHENMFWYRQDPGLGLRLIYFSYDVKMKEKGDIPEGYSVSREKKERFSLILESASTNQTSMYLCASSSGQWDNEQFFGPGTRLTVL.

This clone appeared a single time. This chain connects TRBV30 to TRBJ2-3; 12 bases line up with TRBD2. Germline CDR1 GTSNPN, CDR2 SVGIG (reference sequence). The CDR3 runs to 15 residues. Trimming at V came to 5 bases and at J to 6 bases, leaving 9 bases not matched to a gene. The CDR3 protein is CAWRPTSGGQDTQYF. The CDR3 DNA reads TGTGCCTGGCGGCCCACTAGCGGGGGGCAGGATACGCAGTATTTT. Using reference TRBV30 and TRBJ2-3 for the parts outside the CDR3, the full variable domain is SQTIHQWPATLVQPVGSPLSLECTVEGTSNPNLYWYRQAAGRGLQLLFYSVGIGQISSEVPQNLSASRPQDRQFILSSKKLLLSDSGFYLCAWRPTSGGQDTQYFGPGTRLTVL.

The CDR3 bases are TGCAGCGTGAGGGACACTCCTAACTATGGCTACACCTTC. Encoded protein: CSVRDTPNYGYTF. The chain carries TRBV29-1 and TRBJ1-2; D is perhaps TRBD1 (6 bases). This CDR3 comprises 13 residues. Germline V gives CDR1 SQVTM, CDR2 ANQGSEA. V was clipped by 6 bases and J by 0 bases, with 11 bases between them.

The V gene is TRBV7-2, the J gene TRBJ2-7; 9 nucleotides line up with TRBD2. Trimming removed 1 base from V and 3 bases from J; junction bases left unmatched: 13. Per the germline V gene, CDR1 is SGHTA and CDR2 is FQGNSA. This CDR3 is built from 18 residues. For the CDR3, the DNA is TGTGCCAGCAGCTTAGTAGGGGGGGGGCTAGCGGGGAACTACGAGCAGTACTTC. This translates into CASSLVGGGLAGNYEQYF.

This sequence joins TRBV5-8 and TRBJ1-2, with D perhaps matching TRBD1 (6 bases). This CDR3 has 13 amino acids. Trimming took 1 base from V and 8 from J, leaving 12 bases between them. Germline CDR1 reads SGHTS; CDR2 reads YDEGEE. The CDR3 DNA reads TGTGCCAGCAGCTTGAACAGGGTGCAAGGCTACACCTTC. It specifies CASSLNRVQGYTF.